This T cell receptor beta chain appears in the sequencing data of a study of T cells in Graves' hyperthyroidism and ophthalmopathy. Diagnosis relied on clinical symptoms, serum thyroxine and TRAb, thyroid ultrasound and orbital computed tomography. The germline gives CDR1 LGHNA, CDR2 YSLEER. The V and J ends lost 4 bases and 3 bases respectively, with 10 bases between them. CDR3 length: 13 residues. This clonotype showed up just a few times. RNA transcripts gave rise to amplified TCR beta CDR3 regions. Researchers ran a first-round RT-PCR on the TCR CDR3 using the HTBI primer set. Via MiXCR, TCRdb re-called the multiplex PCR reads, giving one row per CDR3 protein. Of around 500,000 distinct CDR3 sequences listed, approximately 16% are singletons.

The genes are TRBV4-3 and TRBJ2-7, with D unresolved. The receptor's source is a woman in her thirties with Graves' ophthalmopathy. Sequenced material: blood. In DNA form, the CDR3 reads TGCGCCAGCAGCCCCACCCAAAGCTACGAGCAGTACTTC. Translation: CASSPTQSYEQYF.